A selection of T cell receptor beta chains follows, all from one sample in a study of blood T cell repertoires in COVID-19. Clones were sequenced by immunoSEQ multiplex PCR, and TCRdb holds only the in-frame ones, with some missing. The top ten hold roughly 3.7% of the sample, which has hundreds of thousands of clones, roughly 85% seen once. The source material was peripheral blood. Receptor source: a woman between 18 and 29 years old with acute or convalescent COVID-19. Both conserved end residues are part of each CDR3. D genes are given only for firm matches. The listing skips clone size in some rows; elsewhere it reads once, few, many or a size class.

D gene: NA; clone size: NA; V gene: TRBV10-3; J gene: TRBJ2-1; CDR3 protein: CAISSSDNRAGSYNEQFF; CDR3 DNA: TGTGCCATCAGTTCCTCAGATAACAGGGCTGGATCCTACAATGAGCAGTTCTTC
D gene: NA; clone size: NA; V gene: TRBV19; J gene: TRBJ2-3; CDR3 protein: CASSIRDSYTDTQYF; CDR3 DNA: TGTGCCAGTAGCATCCGGGACTCCTATACAGATACGCAGTATTTT
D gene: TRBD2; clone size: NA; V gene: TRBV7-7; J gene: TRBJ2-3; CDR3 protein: CASSLGLAGTDTQYF; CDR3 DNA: TGTGCCAGCAGCTTAGGACTAGCGGGCACAGATACGCAGTATTTT
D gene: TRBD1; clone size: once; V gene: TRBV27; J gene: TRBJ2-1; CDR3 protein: CASSLSRDRANNEQFF; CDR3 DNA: TGTGCCAGCAGTTTATCTAGGGACAGGGCTAACAATGAGCAGTTCTTC
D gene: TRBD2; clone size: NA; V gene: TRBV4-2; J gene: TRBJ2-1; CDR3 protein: CASRLANNEQFF; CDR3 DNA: TGTGCCAGCAGACTAGCGAACAATGAGCAGTTCTTC
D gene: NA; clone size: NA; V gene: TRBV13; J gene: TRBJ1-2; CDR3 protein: CASSLGVPSYGYTF; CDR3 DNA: TGTGCCAGCAGCTTAGGCGTGCCCAGCTATGGCTACACCTTC
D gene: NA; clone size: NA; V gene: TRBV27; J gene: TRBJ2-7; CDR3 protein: CASSLNSDPRTGEQYF; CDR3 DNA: TGTGCCAGCAGTTTAAACTCAGACCCCCGCACGGGTGAGCAGTACTTC
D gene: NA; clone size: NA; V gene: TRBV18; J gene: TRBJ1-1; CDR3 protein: CASSPRSGRAEAFF; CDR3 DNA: TGTGCCAGCTCACCAAGGTCAGGGCGCGCTGAAGCTTTCTTT
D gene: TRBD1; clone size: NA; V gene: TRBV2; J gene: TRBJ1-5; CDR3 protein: CASRGQNNQPQHF; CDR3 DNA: TGTGCCAGCAGGGGACAGAACAATCAGCCCCAGCATTTT
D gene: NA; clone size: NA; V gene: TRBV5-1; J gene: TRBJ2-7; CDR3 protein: CASSLAGSVRALYEQYF; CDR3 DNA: TGCGCCAGCAGCTTGGCCGGGTCGGTCCGCGCCCTCTACGAGCAGTACTTC
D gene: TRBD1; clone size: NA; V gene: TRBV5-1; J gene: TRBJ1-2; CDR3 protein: CASSLAGTGSGYTF; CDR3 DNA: TGCGCCAGCAGCTTGGCCGGGACAGGGAGCGGCTACACCTTC
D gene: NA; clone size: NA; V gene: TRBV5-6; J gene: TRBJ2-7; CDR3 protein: CASSQGLYEQYF; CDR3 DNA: TGTGCCAGCAGCCAGGGACTTTACGAGCAGTACTTC
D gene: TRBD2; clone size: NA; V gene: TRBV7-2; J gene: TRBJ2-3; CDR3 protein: CASSFSAGGDTQYF; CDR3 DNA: TGTGCCAGCAGCTTCTCTGCGGGAGGGGATACGCAGTATTTT
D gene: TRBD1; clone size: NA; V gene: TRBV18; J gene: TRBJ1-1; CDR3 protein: CASLQGLEAEAFF; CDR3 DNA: TGTGCCAGCTTACAGGGGTTGGAAGCTGAAGCTTTCTTT
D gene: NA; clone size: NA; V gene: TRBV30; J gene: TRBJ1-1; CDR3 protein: CAWSKRWAPEDTEAFF; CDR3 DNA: TGTGCCTGGAGTAAACGGTGGGCCCCGGAGGACACTGAAGCTTTCTTT
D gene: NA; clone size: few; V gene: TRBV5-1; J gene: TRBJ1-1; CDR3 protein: CASSHGDNLNTEAFF; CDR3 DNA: TGCGCCAGCAGCCATGGGGACAACCTGAACACTGAAGCTTTCTTT
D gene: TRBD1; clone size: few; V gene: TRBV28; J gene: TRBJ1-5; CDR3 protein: CASSSRDRGANQPQHF; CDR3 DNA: TGTGCCAGCAGTTCCCGGGACAGGGGCGCAAATCAGCCCCAGCATTTT
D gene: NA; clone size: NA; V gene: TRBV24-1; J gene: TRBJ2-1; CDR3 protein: CATSDLAQQFF; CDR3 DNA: TGTGCCACCAGTGATTTAGCCCAGCAGTTCTTC
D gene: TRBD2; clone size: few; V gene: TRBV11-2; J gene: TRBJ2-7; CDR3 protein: CASSRSGAFSYEQYF; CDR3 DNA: TGTGCCAGCAGCCGAAGCGGGGCTTTCTCCTACGAGCAGTACTTC
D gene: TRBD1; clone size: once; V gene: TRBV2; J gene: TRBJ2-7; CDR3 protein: CASGTGQSYEQYF; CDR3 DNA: TGTGCCAGTGGGACAGGCCAATCCTACGAGCAGTACTTC
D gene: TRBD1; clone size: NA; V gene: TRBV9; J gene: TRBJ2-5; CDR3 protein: CASSVRQGEAQETQYF; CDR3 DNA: TGTGCCAGCAGCGTCCGACAGGGGGAGGCCCAAGAGACCCAGTACTTC